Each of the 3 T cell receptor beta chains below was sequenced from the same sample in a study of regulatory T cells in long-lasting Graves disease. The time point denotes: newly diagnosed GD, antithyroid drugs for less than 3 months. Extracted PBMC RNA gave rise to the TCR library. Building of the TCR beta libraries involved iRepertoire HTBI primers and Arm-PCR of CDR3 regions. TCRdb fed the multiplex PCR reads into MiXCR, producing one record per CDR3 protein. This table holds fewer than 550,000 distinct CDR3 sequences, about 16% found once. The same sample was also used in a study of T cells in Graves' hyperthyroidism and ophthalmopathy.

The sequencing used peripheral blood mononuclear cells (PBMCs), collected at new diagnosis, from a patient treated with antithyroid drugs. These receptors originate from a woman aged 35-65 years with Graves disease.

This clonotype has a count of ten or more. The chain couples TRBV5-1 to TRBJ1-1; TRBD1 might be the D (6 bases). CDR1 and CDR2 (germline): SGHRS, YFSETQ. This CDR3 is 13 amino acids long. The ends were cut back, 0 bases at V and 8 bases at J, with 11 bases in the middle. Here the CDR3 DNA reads TGCGCCAGCAGCTTGGACAGGGTGGGAGAAGCTTTCTTT. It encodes CASSLDRVGEAFF.

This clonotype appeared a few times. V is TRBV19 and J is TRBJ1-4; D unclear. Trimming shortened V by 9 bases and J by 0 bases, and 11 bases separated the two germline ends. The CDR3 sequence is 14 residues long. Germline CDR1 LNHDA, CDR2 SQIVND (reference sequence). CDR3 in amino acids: CASRDSPTNEKLFF. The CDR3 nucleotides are TGTGCCAGCAGAGATTCGCCAACTAATGAAAAACTGTTTTTT.

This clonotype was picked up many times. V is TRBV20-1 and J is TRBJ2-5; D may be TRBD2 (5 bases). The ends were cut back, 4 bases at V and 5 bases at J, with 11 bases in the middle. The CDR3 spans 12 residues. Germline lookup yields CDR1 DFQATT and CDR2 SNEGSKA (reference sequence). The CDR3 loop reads CSATGSSETQYF. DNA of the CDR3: TGCAGTGCTACGGGGTCAAGCGAGACCCAGTACTTC.